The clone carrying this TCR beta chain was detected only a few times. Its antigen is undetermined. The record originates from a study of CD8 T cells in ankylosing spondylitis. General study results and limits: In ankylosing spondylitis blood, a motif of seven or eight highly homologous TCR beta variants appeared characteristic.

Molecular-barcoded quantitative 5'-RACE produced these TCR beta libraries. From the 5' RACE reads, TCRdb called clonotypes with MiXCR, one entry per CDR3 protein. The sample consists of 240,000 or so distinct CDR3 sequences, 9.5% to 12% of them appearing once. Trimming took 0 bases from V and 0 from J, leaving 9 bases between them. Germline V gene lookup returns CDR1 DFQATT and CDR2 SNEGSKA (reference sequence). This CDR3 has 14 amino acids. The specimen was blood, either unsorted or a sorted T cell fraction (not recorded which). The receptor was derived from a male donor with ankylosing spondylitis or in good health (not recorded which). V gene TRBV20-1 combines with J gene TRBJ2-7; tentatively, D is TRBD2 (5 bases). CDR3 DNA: TGCAGTGCTAGAGATCGGGGTTACTCCTACGAGCAGTACTTC. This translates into CSARDRGYSYEQYF.